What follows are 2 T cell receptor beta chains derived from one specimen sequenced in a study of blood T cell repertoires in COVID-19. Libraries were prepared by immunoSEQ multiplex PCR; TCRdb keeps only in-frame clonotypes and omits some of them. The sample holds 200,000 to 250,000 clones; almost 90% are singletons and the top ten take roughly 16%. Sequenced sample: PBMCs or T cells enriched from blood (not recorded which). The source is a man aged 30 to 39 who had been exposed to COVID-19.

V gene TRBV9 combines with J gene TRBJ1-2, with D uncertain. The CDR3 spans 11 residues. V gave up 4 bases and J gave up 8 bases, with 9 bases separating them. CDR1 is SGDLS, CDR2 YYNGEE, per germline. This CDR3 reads CASSLEGGYTF. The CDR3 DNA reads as TGTGCCAGCAGCCTGGAGGGAGGCTACACCTTC.

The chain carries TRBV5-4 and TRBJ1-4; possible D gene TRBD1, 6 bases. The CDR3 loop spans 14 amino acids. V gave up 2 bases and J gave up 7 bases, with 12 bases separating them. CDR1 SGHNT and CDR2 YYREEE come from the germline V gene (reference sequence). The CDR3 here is CASSLGGMSEKLFF. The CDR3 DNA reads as TGTGCCAGCAGCTTAGGGGGTATGAGTGAAAAACTGTTTTTT.